The T cell receptor (beta chain) described here comes from a study of type 1 regulatory T cells. Study at large: This in vitro CD4 product, T-allo10, is enriched for Tr1 cells and alloantigen-specific.

CDR1 is MDHEN, CDR2 SYDVKM, per germline. The ends lost 4 bases at V and 5 bases at J; junction bases unmatched: 18. CDR3 length equals 18 residues. Via MiXCR, TCRdb re-called the reads, giving one row per CDR3 protein. The sample consists of 80,000 to 100,000 distinct CDR3 sequences, 31% of them appearing once. The sequencing sample was made of CD4+ T cells, either the whole sample or a sorted fraction (not recorded which). The receptor was derived from a human donor in good health. This chain uses TRBV28 with TRBJ1-1; TRBD1 matches 8 bases. CDR3 region: CASSSPPHTQGGFTEAFF. As DNA, the CDR3 is TGTGCCAGCAGTTCACCACCCCATACACAGGGGGGGTTTACTGAAGCTTTCTTT.